Shown below are 25 T cell receptor beta chains from a single sample sequenced in a study of cytotoxic CD8 clonotypes in ibrutinib-treated CLL. TCRdb's table, derived via immunoSEQ multiplex PCR, lists solely in-frame clones and lacks some. The data contain approximately 70,000 clones, more than 75% of them seen just once; the ten biggest clones take up more than 7.5%. Sequenced material: PBMCs, taken at disease progression, from a patient treated with ibrutinib. These receptors all stem from a human donor with chronic lymphocytic leukemia.

J is TRBJ2-7 and V is TRBV19, with TRBD2 matching over 7 bases. Trimming at V came to 3 bases and at J to 3 bases, leaving 8 bases not matched to a gene. The CDR3 consists of 15 residues. CDR1 LNHDA and CDR2 SQIVND come from the germline V gene (reference sequence). The CDR3 sequence: CASSIGLRGNYEQYF. Here the CDR3 DNA reads TGTGCCAGTAGTATTGGGCTGCGGGGGAACTACGAGCAGTACTTC.

The gene calls are TRBV5-1 and TRBJ2-5; 16 nucleotides agree with TRBD2. V lost 4 bases, J lost 5 bases, and 5 bases stayed unmatched. The CDR3 has 16 residues. CDR1 SGHRS and CDR2 YFSETQ come from the germline V gene. CDR3 DNA sequence: TGCGCCAGCAGCCTGGGACTAGCGGGGGGGCTTGAGACCCAGTACTTC. Protein product: CASSLGLAGGLETQYF.

This rearrangement joins TRBV19 to TRBJ2-3; D may be TRBD2 (5 bases). The germline gives CDR1 LNHDA, CDR2 SQIVND (reference sequence). The CDR3 contains 13 residues. Trimming took 8 bases from V and 7 from J, leaving 16 bases between them. CDR3 region: CASRTRGEYTQYF. The CDR3, as DNA: TGTGCCAGTCGAACCCGGGGAGAGTATACGCAGTATTTT. Complete variable domain (other parts from reference TRBV19 and TRBJ2-3): DGGITQSPKYLFRKEGQNVTLSCEQNLNHDAMYWYRQDPGQGLRLIYYSQIVNDFQKGDIAEGYSVSREKKESFPLTVTSAQKNPTAFYLCASRTRGEYTQYFGPGTRLTVL.

This chain uses TRBV19 with TRBJ2-7; TRBD1 matches 10 bases. Germline values: CDR1 LNHDA, CDR2 SQIVND (reference sequence). The CDR3 totals 16 residues. V was pared by 5 bases and J by 0 bases, with 7 bases of the junction left unmatched. The CDR3 is CASSLTRTGGSYEQYF. The DNA for the CDR3 is TGTGCCAGTAGTCTAACTCGGACAGGGGGCTCCTACGAGCAGTACTTC.

V usage is TRBV2 and J usage is TRBJ1-4; 9 nucleotides match TRBD1. The CDR3 runs 15 residues. J lost 3 bases, V lost 5 bases, and 4 bases had no gene match. Germline V gene data show CDR1 as SNHLY and CDR2 as FYNNEI. This CDR3 reads CASSPDRGPNEKLFF. Here the CDR3 DNA reads TGTGCCAGCAGTCCGGACAGGGGACCTAATGAAAAACTGTTTTTT.

This clone was seen once. This rearrangement joins TRBV4-2 to TRBJ2-5, with 8 bases fitting TRBD2. The CDR3 runs 17 residues. The germline gives CDR1 LGHNA, CDR2 YNFKEQ. V shed 1 base and J 1 base; nucleotides not matched to a gene: 8. The CDR3 bases are TGTGCCAGCAGCCAAGCTGTTCGGGGGGGCCGCCAAGAGACCCAGTACTTC. As protein: CASSQAVRGGRQETQYF.

The chain recombines TRBV18 with TRBJ2-7, with D perhaps TRBD2 (7 bases). V lost 0 bases and J lost 0, with 15 bases in between. The CDR3 length is 17 residues. Germline V lookup: CDR1 KGHSH, CDR2 LQKENI. This CDR3 reads CASSPPRGLADSYEQYF. In DNA, the CDR3 is TGTGCCAGCTCACCACCGCGGGGGCTAGCGGACTCCTACGAGCAGTACTTC.

The genes are TRBV7-6 and TRBJ2-5; 9 bases agree with TRBD1. The CDR3 runs to 16 residues. V dropped 1 base and J dropped 4; count of bases not matched to a gene: 7. The germline CDR1 and CDR2 sequences are SGHVS and FNYEAQ. The CDR3 reads CASSLGGTGRRETQYF. Here the CDR3 DNA reads TGTGCCAGCAGCTTAGGCGGGACAGGGAGGAGAGAGACCCAGTACTTC.

V gene TRBV27 combines with J gene TRBJ2-7, with 7 bases aligning to TRBD2. V was clipped by 7 bases and J by 3 bases; unmatched bases: 18. The CDR3 has 17 residues. The germline V gene encodes CDR1 MNHEY and CDR2 SMNVEV (reference sequence). The CDR3 sequence: CASNQVAGALPRYEQYF. DNA for the CDR3: TGTGCCAGCAACCAAGTTGCGGGAGCCCTTCCTCGCTACGAGCAGTACTTC.

The chain employs TRBV28 and TRBJ2-3; D remains ambiguous. Germline loops: CDR1 MDHEN, CDR2 SYDVKM. Trimming took 3 bases from V and 3 from J, leaving 4 bases between them. The CDR3 runs 12 residues. The CDR3 loop is CASSFRTDTQYF. Here the CDR3 DNA reads TGTGCCAGCAGTTTCCGGACAGATACGCAGTATTTT.

This clone is a singleton in its sample. The J gene is TRBJ2-3, the V gene TRBV7-6, with D tentatively TRBD2 (6 bases). V gave up 5 bases and J gave up 4 bases, with 13 bases separating them. The CDR3 runs to 14 residues. The V gene's germline CDR1 is SGHVS and CDR2 FNYEAQ. CDR3 DNA: TGTGCCAGCAGCCGACTAGTAGGCTCAGATACGCAGTATTTT. Translation: CASSRLVGSDTQYF.

The rearrangement uses TRBV9 and TRBJ2-3; 9 positions agree with TRBD1. Germline V gene lookup returns CDR1 SGDLS and CDR2 YYNGEE. The CDR3 extends over 16 amino acids. J lost 5 bases, V lost 0 bases, and 7 bases had no gene match. CDR3: CASSVGSGTGQDTQYF. CDR3 in DNA: TGTGCCAGCAGCGTAGGCTCTGGGACAGGGCAAGATACGCAGTATTTT.

This chain uses TRBV29-1 with TRBJ1-3; D unclear. Per germline, CDR1 SQVTM and CDR2 ANQGSEA. Trimming took 4 bases from V and 4 from J, leaving 14 bases between them. The CDR3 totals 14 residues. The chain's CDR3 is CSVVAVNRGNTIYF. CDR3 in DNA: TGCAGCGTTGTGGCGGTGAACCGAGGAAACACCATATATTTT. Using reference TRBV29-1 and TRBJ1-3 for the parts outside the CDR3, the full variable domain is SAVISQKPSRDICQRGTSLTIQCQVDSQVTMMFWYRQQPGQSLTLIATANQGSEATYESGFVIDKFPISRPNLTFSTLTVSNMSPEDSSIYLCSVVAVNRGNTIYFGEGSWLTVV.

This sequence joins TRBV6-5 and TRBJ2-5, with 7 positions matching TRBD2. The CDR3 totals 15 residues. The V segment lost 1 base and the J segment 5 bases; nucleotides outside the gene matches: 7. The V gene's germline CDR1 is MNHEY and CDR2 SVGAGI. CDR3 nucleotide sequence: TGTGCCAGCAGTTACTGGGAGGGCCTCAGTGAGACCCAGTACTTC. Its protein product is CASSYWEGLSETQYF.

J is TRBJ2-7 and V is TRBV7-9; the D gene could be TRBD1 or TRBD2 (6 bases each). Trimming removed 5 bases at V and 5 bases at J, with 22 bases between. Germline lookup yields CDR1 SEHNR and CDR2 FQNEAQ (reference sequence). The CDR3 covers 16 residues. CDR3 DNA sequence: TGTGCCAGCAGCACCCTTCCGGGGGACGGGGGCCACGAGCAGTACTTC. It yields the protein CASSTLPGDGGHEQYF.

V and J are TRBV18 and TRBJ1-5; 7 bases are a match to TRBD1. Germline values: CDR1 KGHSH, CDR2 LQKENI. The J segment lost 6 bases and the V segment lost 4 bases, leaving 0 bases of the junction unmatched. This CDR3 region has 12 residues. CDR3 DNA sequence: TGTGCCAGCTCACAGGGGGCTCAGCCCCAGCATTTT. Translation gives CASSQGAQPQHF.

This clone was seen only a few times. The rearrangement uses TRBV11-3 and TRBJ2-7; perhaps TRBD2 as D (5 bases). This CDR3 comprises 14 residues. Germline values: CDR1 SGHNT, CDR2 YENEEA. Trimming took off 3 bases at V and 2 bases at J, with 11 bases between the two ends. DNA of the CDR3: TGTGCCAGCAGCTTTTCGGGGAAACCCTACGAGCAGTACTTC. This gives the protein CASSFSGKPYEQYF.

V gene TRBV27 combines with J gene TRBJ2-1, with 9 bases identical to TRBD2. The J segment lost 4 bases and the V segment lost 1 base, leaving 5 bases of the junction unmatched. The germline CDR1 and CDR2 sequences are MNHEY and SMNVEV (reference sequence). The CDR3 spans 16 residues. The CDR3 spells CASSLYSGSKYNEQFF. The CDR3 DNA reads TGTGCCAGCAGTTTATATAGCGGGAGTAAGTACAATGAGCAGTTCTTC.

This chain connects TRBV4-1 to TRBJ1-1; D not certain. The CDR3 contains 14 residues. Looked up from germline, CDR1 is MGHRA and CDR2 is YSYEKL. V was trimmed by 0 bases and J by 7 bases, leaving 12 bases between them. In DNA, the CDR3 is TGCGCCAGCAGCCAAGACAGGATAGTCGGTGAAGCTTTCTTT. It yields the protein CASSQDRIVGEAFF.

The rearrangement uses TRBV7-8 and TRBJ2-7, with TRBD1 matching 9 bases. The CDR3 runs to 16 residues. Unmatched junction bases numbered 11, after V lost 5 bases and J lost 3 bases. CDR1 and CDR2 (germline): SGHVS, FQNEAQ. This chain's CDR3 is CASSKSPGQGNYEQYF. The DNA for the CDR3 is TGTGCCAGCAGCAAAAGTCCGGGACAGGGTAACTACGAGCAGTACTTC.

The chain uses TRBV6-6 and TRBJ2-7; D uncertain. The CDR3 sequence is 12 residues long. Per germline, CDR1 MNHNY and CDR2 SVGAGI (reference sequence). The germline V and J ends were trimmed by 4 bases and 0 bases, with 4 bases remaining between them. CDR3 sequence reads: CASSLSSYEQYF. CDR3 coding DNA: TGTGCCAGCAGTTTGTCCTCCTACGAGCAGTACTTC.

The gene calls are TRBV11-2 and TRBJ1-6; TRBD1 aligns across 9 bases. The CDR3 contains 15 residues. CDR1 is SGHAT and CDR2 is FQNNGV in the germline V gene. V trimming: 5 bases; J trimming: 7 bases; junction bases outside the gene matches: 6. This CDR3 reads CASSRRQGENSPLHF. DNA for the CDR3: TGTGCCAGCAGCCGACGACAGGGGGAAAATTCACCCCTCCACTTT.

The chain combines TRBV9 with TRBJ2-2, with 8 bases aligning to TRBD1. CDR3 size: 15 residues. Germline V gene data show CDR1 as SGDLS and CDR2 as YYNGEE. After removal of 7 bases from V and 1 base from J, the junction contained 6 bases not matched to a gene. CDR3 residues: CASRQGTGNTGELFF. In DNA, the CDR3 is TGTGCCAGCCGACAGGGGACGGGGAACACCGGGGAGCTGTTTTTT.

Only one count was recorded for this clone. The chain couples TRBV5-6 to TRBJ1-5; D is possibly TRBD1 (5 bases). Germline CDR1 SGHDT, CDR2 YYEEEE. The CDR3 sequence is 14 residues long. Trimming pared 1 base from V and 10 bases from J, leaving 15 bases between. CDR3 sequence reads: CASSLRAGSAPQHF. Written as DNA, the CDR3 is TGTGCCAGCAGCTTGAGGGCAGGGAGCGCCCCCCAGCATTTT.

The sample holds a few counts of this clone. This chain connects TRBV7-2 to TRBJ2-7; D remains unclear. Trimming took off 5 bases at V and 5 bases at J, with 16 bases between the two ends. There are 14 residues in the CDR3. Germline loops: CDR1 SGHTA, CDR2 FQGNSA. This CDR3 is CASSPWTLSNEQYF. The CDR3 DNA follows: TGTGCCAGCAGCCCTTGGACCCTATCGAACGAGCAGTACTTC.